This TCR beta chain was profiled in a study of shared clonotypes between healthy human individuals. In regard to this clone: What it recognizes is unknown.

The study, taken as a whole, reports: Despite large depth, rarefaction showed incomplete sorted-subset sequencing. When compared with the clonotypes that were shared by all four sorted-subset donors, the non-shared clonotypes turned out to have lower generation probabilities.

Original analysis: ImmunoSEQ gave junction-only sequences without quality scores, so filtering differed. Assay: immunoSEQ multiplex PCR; the TCRdb copy retains only in-frame clones and omits some. Clonal size and the V and J genes are those of that table, whereas D and trimming came from the DNA. Among roughly 2,000,000 clones listed, about 95% were seen once. This CDR3 is built from 15 residues. Germline CDR1 and CDR2: SEHNR and FQNEAQ (reference sequence). The germline V and J ends were trimmed by 3 bases and 5 bases, with 13 bases remaining between them. Positively selected for CCR7, the CD45RO-negative cells used as naive CD8 cells excluded terminally differentiated effector memory CD45RA+ cells. Recent acute infections and vaccinations were absent in the healthy HIV-negative adult donors.

The chain uses TRBV7-9 and TRBJ2-2; D may be TRBD1 or TRBD2 (6 bases each). What was sequenced was naive CD8+ T cells sorted from blood. This sequence originates from a young man in good health. CDR3 in amino acids: CASSFIRGGTGELFF. CDR3 in DNA: TGTGCCAGCAGCTTCATCAGGGGAGGAACCGGGGAGCTGTTTTTT.